This paragraph reports one T cell receptor beta chain. The data originate from a study of blood T cell repertoires in COVID-19. Study in general: Italy, Spain and the United States were the sources of the convalescent and acute COVID-19 samples. In each case, the material was cDNA or gDNA derived from T cells, B-cell-depleted T cells, or PBMCs.

The germline V gene has CDR1 LGHDT and CDR2 YNNKEL (reference sequence). This CDR3 spans 14 amino acids. V was trimmed by 4 bases and J by 1 base, leaving 10 bases between them. Study processing details: Reference gene primer amplification gave estimated nucleated cell counts. Sequencing was performed with immunoSEQ multiplex PCR; in TCRdb, only in-frame clones are kept and a portion is missing. That table furnishes V, J and clone size, whereas the DNA furnished D and trimming. The sample consists of tens of thousands of clones, approximately 89% of them appearing once. This sequence joins TRBV3-1 (or the pseudogene TRBV3-2) and TRBJ1-1; D possibly corresponds to TRBD1 (5 bases). Sequencing was carried out using peripheral blood. The receptor's source is a man older than 75 with acute or convalescent COVID-19. This CDR3 is CASSPETANTEAFF. For the CDR3, the DNA is TGTGCCAGCAGCCCCGAGACAGCGAACACTGAAGCTTTCTTT.